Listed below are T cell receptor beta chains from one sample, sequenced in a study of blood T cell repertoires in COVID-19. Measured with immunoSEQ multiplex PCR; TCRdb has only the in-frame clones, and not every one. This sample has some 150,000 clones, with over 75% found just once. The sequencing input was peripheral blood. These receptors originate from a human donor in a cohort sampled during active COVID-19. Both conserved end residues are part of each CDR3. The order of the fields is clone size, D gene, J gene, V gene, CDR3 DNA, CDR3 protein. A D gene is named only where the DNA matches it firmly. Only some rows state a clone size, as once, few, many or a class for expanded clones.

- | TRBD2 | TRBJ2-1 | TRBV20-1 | TGCAGTGCTAGTGGCGGGAGGGTCTTCAATGAGCAGTTCTTC | CSASGGRVFNEQFF
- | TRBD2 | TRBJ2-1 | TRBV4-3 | TGCGCCAGCAGCCGCGTAGCGGGAGTGAATGAGCAGTTCTTC | CASSRVAGVNEQFF
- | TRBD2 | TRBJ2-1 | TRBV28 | TGTGCCAGCAGTTTTCGACTAGCGGGAGCTCTTAATGAGCAGTTCTTC | CASSFRLAGALNEQFF
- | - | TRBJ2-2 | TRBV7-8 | TGTGCCAGCAGCCGAGACAGCAGCACCGGGGAGCTGTTTTTT | CASSRDSSTGELFF
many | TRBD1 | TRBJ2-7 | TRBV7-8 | TGTGCCAGCAGCTCGCGGGTACAGGGGGCCGGTGAGCAGTACTTC | CASSSRVQGAGEQYF
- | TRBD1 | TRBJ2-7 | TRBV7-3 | TGTGCCAGCAGCCGTGGGACCGGGACAGGGGCCAACGAGCAGTACTTC | CASSRGTGTGANEQYF
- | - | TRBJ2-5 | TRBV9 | TGTGCCAGCAGCGTAGGGGTAGCCCCAGGGGAGACCCAGTACTTC | CASSVGVAPGETQYF
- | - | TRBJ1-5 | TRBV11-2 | TGTGCCAGCAGCTTGAGTACAGCCCCCAATCAGCCCCAGCATTTT | CASSLSTAPNQPQHF
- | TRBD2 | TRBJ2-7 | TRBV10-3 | TGTGCCATCAGTGAGTCTTCGGGACTAGAACCCTACGAGCAGTACTTC | CAISESSGLEPYEQYF
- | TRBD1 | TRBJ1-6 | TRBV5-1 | TGCGCCAGCAGCCGGGACAGGGTAACTTCACCCCTCCACTTT | CASSRDRVTSPLHF
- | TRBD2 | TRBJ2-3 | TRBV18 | TGTGCCAGCTCACCGATACGTGGACTAGCGGGAGCTCCCGGCACTGATACGCAGTATTTT | CASSPIRGLAGAPGTDTQYF
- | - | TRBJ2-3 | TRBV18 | TGTGCCAGCTCACCACCGGAGAGGACGCAGTATTTT | CASSPPERTQYF
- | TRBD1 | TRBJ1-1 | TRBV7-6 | TGTGCCAGCAGCTCCCGGACAGGGCCTAACACTGAAGCTTTCTTT | CASSSRTGPNTEAFF
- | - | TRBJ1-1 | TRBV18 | TGTGCCAGCTCCCCAACACAGGGTATTCACACTGAAGCTTTCTTT | CASSPTQGIHTEAFF
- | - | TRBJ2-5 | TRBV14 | TGTGCCAGCAGCCCGCAAGAGACCCAGTACTTC | CASSPQETQYF
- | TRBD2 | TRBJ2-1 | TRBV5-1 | TGCGCCAGCAGCTTGTATAGAGGGAGGGAGGTAAATGAGCAGTTCTTC | CASSLYRGREVNEQFF
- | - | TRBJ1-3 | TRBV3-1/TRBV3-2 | TGTGCCAGCAGCCAAGGCTGGGCATCTGGAAACACCATATATTTT | CASSQGWASGNTIYF
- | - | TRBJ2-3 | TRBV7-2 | TGTGCCAGCAGCTTAGGAGGAGGGATATCGGCAGATACGCAGTATTTT | CASSLGGGISADTQYF
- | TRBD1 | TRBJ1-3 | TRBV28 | TGTGCCAGCAGTTTTGGAGGGCAGGGGGAAAACACCATATATTTT | CASSFGGQGENTIYF
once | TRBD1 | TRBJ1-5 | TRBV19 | TGTGCCAGTACTAGCCGACAGGGTGGTGGGCCCCAGCATTTT | CASTSRQGGGPQHF
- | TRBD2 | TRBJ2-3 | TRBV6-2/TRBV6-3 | TGTGCCAGCAGCAAGGGACTAGCGGGAGTCAGAGATACGCAGTATTTT | CASSKGLAGVRDTQYF
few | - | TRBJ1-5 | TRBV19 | TGTGCCAGTAGTTCGGTTGGAGGGATGGGCAATCAGCCCCAGCATTTT | CASSSVGGMGNQPQHF
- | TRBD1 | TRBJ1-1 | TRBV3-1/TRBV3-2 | TGTGCCAGCAGCCCCTCCCCGACAGGGCCGAACACTGAAGCTTTCTTT | CASSPSPTGPNTEAFF
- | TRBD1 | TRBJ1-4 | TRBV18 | TGTGCCAGCTCACCTGACAGGGGTTTGGATGAAAAACTGTTTTTT | CASSPDRGLDEKLFF
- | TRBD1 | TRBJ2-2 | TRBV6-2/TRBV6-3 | TGTGCCAGCAGTTCCACGAGGGACAGAATCACCGGGGAGCTGTTTTTT | CASSSTRDRITGELFF
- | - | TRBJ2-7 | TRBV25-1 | TGTGCCAGCAGTGAACGTAGCGAGGCCTACGAGCAGTACTTC | CASSERSEAYEQYF
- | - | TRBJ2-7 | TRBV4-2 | TGTGCCAGCAGCCAAGTTCTCCGGGAGTACTACGAGCAGTACTTC | CASSQVLREYYEQYF
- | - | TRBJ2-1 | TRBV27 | TGTGCCAGCAGTTTATCGGGGGGAGGTTGGGGACTGATCTACAATGAGCAGTTCTTC | CASSLSGGGWGLIYNEQFF
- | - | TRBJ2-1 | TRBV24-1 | TGTGCCACCAGTGAACTCGTTCGGGGTGAGCAGTTCTTC | CATSELVRGEQFF